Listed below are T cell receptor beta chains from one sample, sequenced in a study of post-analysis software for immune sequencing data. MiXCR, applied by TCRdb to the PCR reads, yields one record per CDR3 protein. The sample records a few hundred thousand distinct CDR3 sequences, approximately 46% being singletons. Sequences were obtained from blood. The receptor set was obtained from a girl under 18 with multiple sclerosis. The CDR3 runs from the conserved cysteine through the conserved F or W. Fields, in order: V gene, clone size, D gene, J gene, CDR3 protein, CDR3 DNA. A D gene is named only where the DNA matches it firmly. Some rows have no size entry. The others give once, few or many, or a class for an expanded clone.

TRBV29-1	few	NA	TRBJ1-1	CSVEVLEAFF	TGCAGCGTTGAGGTTTTGGAGGCTTTCTTT
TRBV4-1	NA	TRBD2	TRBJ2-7	CASSQAKAGGLVYEQYF	TGCGCCAGCAGCCAAGCAAAAGCGGGAGGCCTTGTATACGAGCAGTACTTC
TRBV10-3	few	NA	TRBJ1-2	CAISVTREDYGYTF	TGTGCCATCAGTGTCACTAGAGAAGACTATGGCTACACCTTC
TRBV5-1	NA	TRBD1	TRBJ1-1	CASSGDQTGLNTEAFF	TGCGCCAGCAGCGGGGACCAGACAGGGTTGAACACTGAAGCTTTCTTT
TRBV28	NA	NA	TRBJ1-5	CASSKISTGNQPQHF	TGTGCCAGCAGTAAGATTTCGACGGGCAATCAGCCCCAGCATTTT
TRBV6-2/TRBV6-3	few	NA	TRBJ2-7	CASSYSPGDNEQYF	TGTGCCAGCAGTTACTCCCCCGGGGACAATGAGCAGTACTTC
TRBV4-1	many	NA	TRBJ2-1	CASSQVGDEQFF	TGCGCCAGCAGCCAAGTGGGAGATGAGCAGTTCTTC
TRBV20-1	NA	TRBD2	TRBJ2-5	CSGLAGIQETQYF	TGCAGTGGTCTAGCGGGGATTCAAGAGACCCAGTACTTC
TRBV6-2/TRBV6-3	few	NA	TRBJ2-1	CASSLTETYNEQFF	TGTGCCAGCAGTCTCACGGAAACCTACAATGAGCAGTTCTTC
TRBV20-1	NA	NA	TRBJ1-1	CSANFGTLNTEAFF	TGCAGTGCTAATTTCGGGACACTGAACACTGAAGCTTTCTTT
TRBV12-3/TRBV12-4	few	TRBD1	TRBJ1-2	CASSPTGNINYGYTF	TGTGCCAGCAGTCCGACAGGGAATATTAACTATGGCTACACCTTC
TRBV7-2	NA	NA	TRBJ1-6	CASRSGVSSPLHF	TGTGCCAGCAGAAGCGGAGTTAGTTCACCCCTCCACTTT
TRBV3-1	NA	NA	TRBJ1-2	CASSPDPVTGYTF	TGTGCCAGCAGCCCAGACCCTGTAACCGGCTACACCTTC
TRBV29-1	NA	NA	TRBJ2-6	CSVGGQGVAGANVLTF	TGCAGCGTTGGCGGTCAGGGAGTAGCTGGGGCCAACGTCCTGACTTTC
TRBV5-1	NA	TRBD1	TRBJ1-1	CASSFPGQRPNTEAFF	TGCGCCAGCAGCTTCCCGGGACAGCGCCCGAACACTGAAGCTTTCTTT
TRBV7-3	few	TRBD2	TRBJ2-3	CASSLLADTDTQYF	TGTGCCAGCAGCTTACTAGCGGACACAGATACGCAGTATTTT
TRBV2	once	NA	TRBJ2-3	CASSDWVLSTDTQYF	TGTGCCAGCAGTGATTGGGTTTTGAGCACAGATACGCAGTATTTT
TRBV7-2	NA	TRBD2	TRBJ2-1	CASSLNGGNNEQFF	TGTGCCAGCAGCTTAAACGGGGGGAACAATGAGCAGTTCTTC
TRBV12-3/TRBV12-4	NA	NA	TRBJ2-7	CASSLGDSGGPAYEQYF	TGTGCCAGCAGTTTGGGCGATAGCGGTGGACCCGCCTACGAGCAGTACTTC
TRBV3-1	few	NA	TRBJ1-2	CASSQRRVSGYTF	TGTGCCAGCAGCCAGAGGCGGGTTTCTGGCTACACCTTC
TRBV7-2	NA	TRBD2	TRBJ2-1	CASSPPGTSDNEQFF	TGTGCCAGCAGCCCCCCCGGGACTAGCGACAATGAGCAGTTCTTC
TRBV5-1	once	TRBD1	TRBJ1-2	CASSLALPSGDRESGGYTF	TGCGCCAGCAGCTTGGCTTTACCGTCCGGCGACAGGGAATCAGGTGGCTACACCTTC
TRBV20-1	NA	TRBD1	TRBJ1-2	CSAKRDSNYGYTF	TGCAGTGCTAAACGGGACAGTAACTATGGCTACACCTTC
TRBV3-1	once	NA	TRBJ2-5	CASSQDSAETQYF	TGTGCCAGCAGCCAAGACTCGGCGGAGACCCAGTACTTC
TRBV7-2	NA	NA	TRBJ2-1	CASSLARTTYNEQFF	TGTGCCAGCAGCTTAGCCAGGACGACATACAATGAGCAGTTCTTC
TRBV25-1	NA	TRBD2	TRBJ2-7	CASSEYGAGDYEQYF	TGTGCCAGCAGTGAATATGGAGCGGGGGACTACGAGCAGTACTTC
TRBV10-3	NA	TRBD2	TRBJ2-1	CAISDPGGRTYNEQFF	TGTGCCATCAGTGACCCGGGAGGGCGGACCTACAATGAGCAGTTCTTC
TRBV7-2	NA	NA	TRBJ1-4	CASSHGRGEFELFF	TGTGCCAGCAGCCACGGGAGAGGCGAGTTTGAACTGTTTTTT
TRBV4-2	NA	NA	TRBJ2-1	CASGHRSSYNERFF	TGTGCCAGTGGGCATCGGAGCTCCTACAATGAGCGGTTCTTC
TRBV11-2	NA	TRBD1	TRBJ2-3	CASSPGTGRTTDTQYF	TGTGCCAGCAGCCCAGGGACAGGGAGGACCACAGATACGCAGTATTTT
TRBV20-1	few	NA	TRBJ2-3	CSALAGRADTQYF	TGCAGTGCTCTGGCCGGGAGAGCAGATACGCAGTATTTT
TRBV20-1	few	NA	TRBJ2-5	CSVRLMGLQQETQYF	TGCAGTGTGAGACTTATGGGACTTCAACAAGAGACCCAGTACTTC
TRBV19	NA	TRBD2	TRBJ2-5	CASSFGTTIETQYF	TGTGCCAGTAGTTTCGGGACTACAATAGAGACCCAGTACTTC
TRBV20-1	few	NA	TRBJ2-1	CSAGEVGLANYNEQFF	TGCAGTGCTGGAGAGGTAGGGCTCGCTAATTACAATGAGCAGTTCTTC
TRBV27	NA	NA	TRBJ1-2	CTSSMVGYGYTF	TGTACCAGCTCGATGGTTGGCTATGGCTACACCTTC
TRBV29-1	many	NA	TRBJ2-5	CSVAPIGRAQETQYF	TGCAGCGTTGCCCCCATTGGGCGGGCCCAAGAGACCCAGTACTTC
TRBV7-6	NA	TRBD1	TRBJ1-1	CASSQQTGGGVDTEAFF	TGTGCCAGCAGCCAACAAACAGGGGGCGGGGTGGACACTGAAGCTTTCTTT
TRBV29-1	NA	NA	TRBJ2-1	CSWRRGYNEQFF	TGCAGCTGGAGGCGGGGTTACAATGAGCAGTTCTTC
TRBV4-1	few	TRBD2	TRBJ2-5	CASSQTAGQETQYF	TGCGCCAGCAGCCAGACAGCGGGACAAGAGACCCAGTACTTC
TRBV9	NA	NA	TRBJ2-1	CASSPPNAGNEQFF	TGTGCCAGCAGCCCTCCCAATGCCGGCAATGAGCAGTTCTTC